This TCR beta chain was profiled in a study of T-cell reconstitution after alpha-beta-depleted transplantation in children. Study-wide findings and caveats: Alpha-beta T cells present about two months after transplant were reported to originate from several hundred expanded graft clones.

The germline V gene encodes CDR1 SGHVS and CDR2 FNYEAQ. The CDR3 totals 15 residues. J was trimmed by 4 bases and V by 5 bases; bases with no gene match: 7. TCRbeta library construction was performed incorporating unique molecular identifiers. In TCRdb, the PCR reads were re-called with MiXCR into one record per CDR3 protein. This table has about 980,000 distinct CDR3 sequences, 25% to 30% appearing once. In the case of this clonotype: Its antigen is as yet unknown.

The gene calls are TRBV7-6 and TRBJ2-2; TRBD1 matches at 7 bases. The clonotype was recovered from a boy younger than two who had a stem cell transplant for SCID, so the T cells may come from the graft donor. The material sequenced was PBMCs, mostly from graft donor cells, taken 360 days after TCRalphabeta/CD19-depleted stem cell transplant. Here the CDR3 reads CASSTDRAGTGELFF. In DNA form, the CDR3 reads TGTGCCAGCAGCACCGACAGGGCCGGCACCGGGGAGCTGTTTTTT.